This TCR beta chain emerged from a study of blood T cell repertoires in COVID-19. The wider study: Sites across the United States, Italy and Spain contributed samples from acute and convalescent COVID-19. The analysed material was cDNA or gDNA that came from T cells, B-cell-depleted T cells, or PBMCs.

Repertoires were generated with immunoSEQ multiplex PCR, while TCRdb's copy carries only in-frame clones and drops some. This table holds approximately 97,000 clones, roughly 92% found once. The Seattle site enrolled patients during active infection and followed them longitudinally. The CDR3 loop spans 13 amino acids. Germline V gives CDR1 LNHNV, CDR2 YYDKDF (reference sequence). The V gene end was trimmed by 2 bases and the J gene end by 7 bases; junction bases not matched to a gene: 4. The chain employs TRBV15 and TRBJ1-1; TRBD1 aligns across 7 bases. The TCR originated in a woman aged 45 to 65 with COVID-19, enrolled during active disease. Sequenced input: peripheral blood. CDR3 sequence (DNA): TGTGCCACCAGCAGACAGACAGGGTTTGAAGCTTTCTTT. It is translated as CATSRQTGFEAFF.